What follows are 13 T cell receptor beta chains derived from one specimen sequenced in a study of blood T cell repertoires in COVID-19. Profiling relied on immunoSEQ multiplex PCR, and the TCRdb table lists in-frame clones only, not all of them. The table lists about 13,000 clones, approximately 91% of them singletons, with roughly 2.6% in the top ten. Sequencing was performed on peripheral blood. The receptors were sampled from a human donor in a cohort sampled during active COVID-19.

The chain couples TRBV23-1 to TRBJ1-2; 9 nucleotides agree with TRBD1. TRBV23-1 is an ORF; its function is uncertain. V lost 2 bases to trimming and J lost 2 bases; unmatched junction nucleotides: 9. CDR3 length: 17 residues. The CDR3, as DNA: TGCGCCAGCAGTCAACCGGGGGACAGGGAGGAGAACTATGGCTACACCTTC. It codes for CASSQPGDREENYGYTF.

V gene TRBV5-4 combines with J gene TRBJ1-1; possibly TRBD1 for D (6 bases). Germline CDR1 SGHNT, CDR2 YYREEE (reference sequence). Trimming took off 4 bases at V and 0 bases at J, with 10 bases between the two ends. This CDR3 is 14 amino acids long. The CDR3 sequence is CASSPDSLNTEAFF. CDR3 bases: TGTGCCAGCAGCCCGGACAGTTTGAACACTGAAGCTTTCTTT.

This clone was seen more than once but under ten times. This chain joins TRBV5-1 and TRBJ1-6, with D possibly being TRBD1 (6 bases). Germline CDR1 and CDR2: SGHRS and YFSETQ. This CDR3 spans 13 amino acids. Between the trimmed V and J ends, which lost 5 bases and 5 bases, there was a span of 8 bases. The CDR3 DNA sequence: TGCGCCAGCAGTCGGGACAATAATTCACCCCTCCACTTT. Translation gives CASSRDNNSPLHF.

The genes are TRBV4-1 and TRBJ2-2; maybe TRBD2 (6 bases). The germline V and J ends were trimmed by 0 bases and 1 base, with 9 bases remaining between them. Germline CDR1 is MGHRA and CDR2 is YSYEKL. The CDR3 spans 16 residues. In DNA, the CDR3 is TGCGCCAGCAGCCAAGATCAGGGAGGGAACACCGGGGAGCTGTTTTTT. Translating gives CASSQDQGGNTGELFF.

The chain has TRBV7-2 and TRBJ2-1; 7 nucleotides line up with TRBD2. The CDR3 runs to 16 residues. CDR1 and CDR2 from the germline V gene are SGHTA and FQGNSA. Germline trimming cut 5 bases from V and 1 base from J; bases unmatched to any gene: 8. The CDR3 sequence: CASSASLGGSYNEQFF. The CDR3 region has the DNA TGTGCCAGCAGCGCCAGCCTGGGGGGGTCCTACAATGAGCAGTTCTTC.

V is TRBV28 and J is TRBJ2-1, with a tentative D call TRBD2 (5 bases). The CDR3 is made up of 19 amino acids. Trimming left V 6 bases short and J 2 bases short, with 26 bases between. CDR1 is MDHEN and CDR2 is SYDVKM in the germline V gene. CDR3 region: CASSPGPRVPYGTYNEQFF. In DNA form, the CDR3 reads TGTGCCAGCAGCCCCGGCCCACGGGTTCCTTACGGGACCTACAATGAGCAGTTCTTC.

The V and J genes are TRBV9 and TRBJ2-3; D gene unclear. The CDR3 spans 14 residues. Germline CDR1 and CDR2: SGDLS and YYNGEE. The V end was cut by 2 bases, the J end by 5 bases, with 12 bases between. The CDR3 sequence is CASSVAGRGDTQYF. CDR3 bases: TGTGCCAGCAGCGTGGCCGGTCGCGGAGATACGCAGTATTTT.

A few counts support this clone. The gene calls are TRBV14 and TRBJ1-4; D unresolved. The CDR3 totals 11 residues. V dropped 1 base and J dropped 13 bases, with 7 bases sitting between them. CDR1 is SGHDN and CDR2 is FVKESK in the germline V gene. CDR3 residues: CASSQAGRLFF. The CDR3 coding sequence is TGTGCCAGCAGCCAAGCTGGCAGACTGTTTTTT.

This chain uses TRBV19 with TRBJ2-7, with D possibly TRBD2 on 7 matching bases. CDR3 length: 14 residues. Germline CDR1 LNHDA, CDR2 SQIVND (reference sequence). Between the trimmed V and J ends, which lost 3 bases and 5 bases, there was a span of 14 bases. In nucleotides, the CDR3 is TGTGCCAGTAGTATTCTCGCGGGGGCGGACGAGCAGTACTTC. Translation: CASSILAGADEQYF. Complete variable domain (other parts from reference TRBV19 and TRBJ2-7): DGGITQSPKYLFRKEGQNVTLSCEQNLNHDAMYWYRQDPGQGLRLIYYSQIVNDFQKGDIAEGYSVSREKKESFPLTVTSAQKNPTAFYLCASSILAGADEQYFGPGTRLTVT.

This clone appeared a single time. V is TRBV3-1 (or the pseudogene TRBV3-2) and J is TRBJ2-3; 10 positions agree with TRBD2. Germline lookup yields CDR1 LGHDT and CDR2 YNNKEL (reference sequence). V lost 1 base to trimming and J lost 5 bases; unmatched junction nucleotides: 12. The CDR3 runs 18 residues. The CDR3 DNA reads TGTGCCAGCAGCCAAGGCATAGTGAGCGGGGGGGCCAAAGATACGCAGTATTTT. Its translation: CASSQGIVSGGAKDTQYF.

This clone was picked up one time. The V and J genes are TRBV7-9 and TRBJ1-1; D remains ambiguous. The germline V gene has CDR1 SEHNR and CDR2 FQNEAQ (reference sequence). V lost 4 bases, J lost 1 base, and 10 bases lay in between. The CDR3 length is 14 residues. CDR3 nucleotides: TGTGCCAGCAGCTCCACCAGCGGGAACACTGAAGCTTTCTTT. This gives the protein CASSSTSGNTEAFF.

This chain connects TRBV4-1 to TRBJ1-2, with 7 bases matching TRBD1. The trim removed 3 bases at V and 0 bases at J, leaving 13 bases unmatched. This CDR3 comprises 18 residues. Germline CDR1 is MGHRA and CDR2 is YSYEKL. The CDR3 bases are TGCGCCAGCAGCCACTCTCCTTGGAGGGGGCCTACTAACTATGGCTACACCTTC. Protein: CASSHSPWRGPTNYGYTF.

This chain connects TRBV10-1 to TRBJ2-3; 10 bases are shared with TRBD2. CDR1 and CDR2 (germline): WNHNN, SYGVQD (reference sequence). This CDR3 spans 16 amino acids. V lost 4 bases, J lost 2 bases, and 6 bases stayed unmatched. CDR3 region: CASSGSLAGATDTQYF. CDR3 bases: TGCGCCAGCAGTGGATCCCTAGCGGGGGCCACAGATACGCAGTATTTT.